This TCR beta chain came from a study of blood T cell repertoires in COVID-19. Overall study: Collection of acute and convalescent COVID-19 samples took place in the United States, Italy and Spain.

The method was immunoSEQ multiplex PCR; TCRdb's version includes in-frame clones alone and lacks a portion of them. The data contain 200,000 to 250,000 clones, roughly 80% of them singletons. The CDR3 contains 14 residues. Unmatched junction bases numbered 4, after V lost 5 bases and J lost 4 bases. The germline V gene encodes CDR1 SNHLY and CDR2 FYNNEI. This clone was seen just once. This chain joins TRBV2 and TRBJ2-2; TRBD1 matches 7 bases. The TCR was taken from a woman aged 35 to 49 with acute COVID-19. The sequenced material came from PBMCs or T cells enriched from blood (not recorded which). The CDR3 reads CASSLQGLTGELFF. As DNA, the CDR3 is TGTGCCAGCAGTCTACAGGGGCTCACCGGGGAGCTGTTTTTT. The full variable domain, completed using reference TRBV2 and TRBJ2-2, is EPEVTQTPSHQVTQMGQEVILRCVPISNHLYFYWYRQILGQKVEFLVSFYNNEISEKSEIFDDQFSVERPDGSNFTLKIRSTKLEDSAMYFCASSLQGLTGELFFGEGSRLTVL.